This TCR beta chain was identified in a study of cytomegalovirus exposure and HLA in healthy donors. Study-wide results and caveats: A later analysis linked a missense DCLRE1C variant to TCR beta V- and J-gene trimming. About 90% or about 30% of the time was how often most TCR beta V segments were productive, according to an earlier analysis. Accurate prediction of most subjects' HLA-A and HLA-B alleles from TCR beta sequences was reported.

PCR amplification relied on 60 Vbeta primers (plus 13 Jbeta primers). The repertoire was sequenced with immunoSEQ multiplex PCR; TCRdb's copy has only in-frame clones and lacks some. The listing contains 110,000 to 150,000 clones. Comment on this clone: Its antigen is not identified.

Germline values: CDR1 LGHNA, CDR2 YNFKEQ. Trimming stripped 0 bases from V and 1 base from J, with 4 bases between. The CDR3 is 13 residues long. Sequences were obtained from PBMCs. V gene TRBV4-2 combines with J gene TRBJ2-7; D unresolved. The receptor was derived from a male donor in good health and CMV-seronegative. The CDR3 DNA reads as TGTGCCAGCAGCCAAGATAAATCCTACGAGCAGTACTTC. Its protein product is CASSQDKSYEQYF.